This T cell receptor (beta chain) appears in the sequencing data of a study of somatic mutations in cytotoxic T cells in rheumatoid arthritis. Study observations and caveats: Expanded CD8+ clones had unknown antigen targets. Increasing age coincided with elevated CD8+ clonality among rheumatoid arthritis patients, though not among healthy controls. A largest CD8+ clone above 20% of CD8+ cells occurred in about an eighth of the 65 patients.

Isolating CD4+ and CD8+ cells involved positive magnetic bead selection on an AutoMACS. Their purity was then checked by flow cytometry. Clones were read by immunoSEQ multiplex PCR, and TCRdb kept only the in-frame ones, dropping some. Here the sample spans 20,000 to 25,000 clones, about four fifths being singletons. On this clone: Its cognate antigen is unknown.

V lost 5 bases and J lost 14, with 16 bases in between. Germline assignment: CDR1 SEHNR and CDR2 FQNEAQ (reference sequence). CDR3 length: 13 residues. The clonotype originates from an adult with rheumatoid arthritis. The V and J genes are TRBV7-9 and TRBJ1-6, with D possibly being TRBD1 (5 bases). Sequenced input: CD8+ T cells sorted from blood. This chain's CDR3 is CASSHGDRVALHF. CDR3 coding DNA: TGTGCCAGCAGCCACGGGGACCGAGTGGCCCTCCACTTT.